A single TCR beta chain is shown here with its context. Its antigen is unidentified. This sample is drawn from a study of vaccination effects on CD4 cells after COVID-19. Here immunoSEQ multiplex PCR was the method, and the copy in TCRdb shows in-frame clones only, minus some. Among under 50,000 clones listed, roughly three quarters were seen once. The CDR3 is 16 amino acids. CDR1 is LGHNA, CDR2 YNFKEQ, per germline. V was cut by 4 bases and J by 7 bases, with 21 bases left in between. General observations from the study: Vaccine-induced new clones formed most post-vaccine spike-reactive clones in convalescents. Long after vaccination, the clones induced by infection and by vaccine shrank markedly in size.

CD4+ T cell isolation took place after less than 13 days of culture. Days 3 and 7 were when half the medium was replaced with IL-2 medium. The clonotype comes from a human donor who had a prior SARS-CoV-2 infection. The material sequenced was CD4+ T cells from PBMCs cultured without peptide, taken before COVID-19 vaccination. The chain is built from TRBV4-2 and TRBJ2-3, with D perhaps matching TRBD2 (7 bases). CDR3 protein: CASSPALGGGEYTQYF. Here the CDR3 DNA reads TGTGCCAGCAGCCCCGCCCTAGGCGGGGGCGAATATACGCAGTATTTT.